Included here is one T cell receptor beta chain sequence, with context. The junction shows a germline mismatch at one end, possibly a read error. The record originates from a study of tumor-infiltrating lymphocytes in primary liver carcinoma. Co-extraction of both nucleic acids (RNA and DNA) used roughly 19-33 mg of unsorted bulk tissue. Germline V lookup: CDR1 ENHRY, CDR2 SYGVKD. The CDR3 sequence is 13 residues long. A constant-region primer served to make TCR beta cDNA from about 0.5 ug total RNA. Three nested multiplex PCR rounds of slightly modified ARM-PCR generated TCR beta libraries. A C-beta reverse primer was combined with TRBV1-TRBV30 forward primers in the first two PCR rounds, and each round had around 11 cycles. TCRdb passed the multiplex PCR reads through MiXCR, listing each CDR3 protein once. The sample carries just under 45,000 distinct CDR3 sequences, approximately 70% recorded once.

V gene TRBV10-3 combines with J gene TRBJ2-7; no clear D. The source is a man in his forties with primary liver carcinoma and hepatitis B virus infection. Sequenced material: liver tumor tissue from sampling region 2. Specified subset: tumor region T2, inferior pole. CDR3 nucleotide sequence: TGTGCTATCTCCCTCGCGGAGAACTACGAGCACTACTTC. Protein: CAISLAENYEHYF.